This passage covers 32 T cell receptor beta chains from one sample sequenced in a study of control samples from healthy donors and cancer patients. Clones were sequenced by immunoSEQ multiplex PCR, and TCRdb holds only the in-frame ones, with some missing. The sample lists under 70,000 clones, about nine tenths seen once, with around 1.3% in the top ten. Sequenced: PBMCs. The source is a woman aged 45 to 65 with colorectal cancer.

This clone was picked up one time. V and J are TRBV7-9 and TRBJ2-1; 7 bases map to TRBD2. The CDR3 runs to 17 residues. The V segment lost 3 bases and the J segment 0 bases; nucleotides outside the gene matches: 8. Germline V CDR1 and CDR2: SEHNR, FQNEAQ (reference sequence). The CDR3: CASSFRGRGGSYNEQFF. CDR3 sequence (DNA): TGTGCCAGCAGCTTCCGCGGTCGCGGGGGCTCCTACAATGAGCAGTTCTTC.

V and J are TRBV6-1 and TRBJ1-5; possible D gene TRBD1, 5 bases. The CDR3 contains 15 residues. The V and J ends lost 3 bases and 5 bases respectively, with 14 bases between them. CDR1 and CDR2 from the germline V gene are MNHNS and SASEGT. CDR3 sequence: CASSDRTWGDQPQHF. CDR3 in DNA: TGTGCCAGCAGTGATCGCACCTGGGGGGATCAGCCCCAGCATTTT.

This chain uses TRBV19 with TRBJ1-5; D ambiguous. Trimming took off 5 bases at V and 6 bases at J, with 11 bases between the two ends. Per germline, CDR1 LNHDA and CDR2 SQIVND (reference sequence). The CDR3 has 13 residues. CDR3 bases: TGTGCCAGTAGTTCAAAGGGTACTCAGCCCCAGCATTTT. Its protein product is CASSSKGTQPQHF.

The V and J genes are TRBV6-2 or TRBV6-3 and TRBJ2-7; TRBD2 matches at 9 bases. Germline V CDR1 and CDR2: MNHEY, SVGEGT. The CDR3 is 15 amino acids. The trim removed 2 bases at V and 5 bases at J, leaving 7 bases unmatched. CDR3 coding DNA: TGTGCCAGCAGTTACGGCGGGAGGGCCGTCGACGAGCAGTACTTC. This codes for CASSYGGRAVDEQYF.

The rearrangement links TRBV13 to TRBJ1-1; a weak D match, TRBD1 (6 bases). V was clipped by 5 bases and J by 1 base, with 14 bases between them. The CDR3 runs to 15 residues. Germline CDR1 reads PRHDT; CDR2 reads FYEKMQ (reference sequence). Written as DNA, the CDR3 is TGTGCCAGCAGCCCATGGGGACAACCGAACACTGAAGCTTTCTTT. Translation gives CASSPWGQPNTEAFF. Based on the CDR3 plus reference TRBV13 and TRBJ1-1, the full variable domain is AAGVIQSPRHLIKEKRETATLKCYPIPRHDTVYWYQQGPGQDPQFLISFYEKMQSDKGSIPDRFSAQQFSDYHSELNMSSLELGDSALYFCASSPWGQPNTEAFFGQGTRLTVV.

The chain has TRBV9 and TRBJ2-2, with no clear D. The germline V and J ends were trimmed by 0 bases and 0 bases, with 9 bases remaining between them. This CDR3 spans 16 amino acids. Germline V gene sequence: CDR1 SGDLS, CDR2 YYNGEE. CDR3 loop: CASSVGPAPNTGELFF. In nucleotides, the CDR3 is TGTGCCAGCAGCGTAGGGCCAGCTCCGAACACCGGGGAGCTGTTTTTT.

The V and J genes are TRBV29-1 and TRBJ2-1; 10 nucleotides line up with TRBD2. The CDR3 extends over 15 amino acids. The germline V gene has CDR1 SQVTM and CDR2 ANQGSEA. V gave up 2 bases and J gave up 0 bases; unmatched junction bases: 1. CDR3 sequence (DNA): TGCAGCGTTGAAAAGCGGGGGGGCTCCTACAATGAGCAGTTCTTC. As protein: CSVEKRGGSYNEQFF.

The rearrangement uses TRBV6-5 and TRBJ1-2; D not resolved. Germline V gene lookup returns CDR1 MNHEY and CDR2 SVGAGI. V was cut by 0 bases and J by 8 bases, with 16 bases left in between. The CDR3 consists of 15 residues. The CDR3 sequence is CASSYSPGQAGGYTF. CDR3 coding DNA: TGTGCCAGCAGTTACTCTCCCGGGCAGGCAGGCGGCTACACCTTC.

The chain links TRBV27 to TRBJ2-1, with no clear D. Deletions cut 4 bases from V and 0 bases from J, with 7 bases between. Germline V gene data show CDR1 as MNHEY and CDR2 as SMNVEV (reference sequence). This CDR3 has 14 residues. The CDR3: CASSYRSSYNEQFF. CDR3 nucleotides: TGTGCCAGCAGTTACCGGAGCTCCTACAATGAGCAGTTCTTC.

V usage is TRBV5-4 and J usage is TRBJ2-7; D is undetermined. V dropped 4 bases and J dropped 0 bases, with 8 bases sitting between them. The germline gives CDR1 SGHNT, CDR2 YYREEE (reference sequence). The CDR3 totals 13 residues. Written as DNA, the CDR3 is TGTGCCAGCAGCAGCGCAGGCTCCTACGAGCAGTACTTC. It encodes CASSSAGSYEQYF.

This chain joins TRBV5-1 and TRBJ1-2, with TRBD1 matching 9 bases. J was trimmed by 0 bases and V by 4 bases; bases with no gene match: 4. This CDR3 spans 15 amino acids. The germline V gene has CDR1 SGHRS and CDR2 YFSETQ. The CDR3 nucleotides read TGCGCCAGCAGCCCCGGGACAGGGACTAACTATGGCTACACCTTC. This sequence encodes CASSPGTGTNYGYTF.

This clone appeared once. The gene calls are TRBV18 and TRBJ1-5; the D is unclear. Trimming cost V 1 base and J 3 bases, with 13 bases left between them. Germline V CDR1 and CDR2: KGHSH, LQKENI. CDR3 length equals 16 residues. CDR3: CASSPRANLPNQPQHF. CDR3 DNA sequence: TGTGCCAGCTCACCACGGGCCAATCTACCCAATCAGCCCCAGCATTTT.

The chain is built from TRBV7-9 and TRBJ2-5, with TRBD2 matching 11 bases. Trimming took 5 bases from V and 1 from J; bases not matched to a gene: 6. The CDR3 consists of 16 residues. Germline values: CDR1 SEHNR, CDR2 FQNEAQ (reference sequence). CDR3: CASSGIAGGSQETQYF. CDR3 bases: TGTGCCAGCAGCGGGATAGCGGGGGGGTCCCAAGAGACCCAGTACTTC. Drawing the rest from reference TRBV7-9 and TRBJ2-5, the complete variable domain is DTGVSQNPRHKITKRGQNVTFRCDPISEHNRLYWYRQTLGQGPEFLTYFQNEAQLEKSRLLSDRFSAERPKGSFSTLEIQRTEQGDSAMYLCASSGIAGGSQETQYFGPGTRLLVL.

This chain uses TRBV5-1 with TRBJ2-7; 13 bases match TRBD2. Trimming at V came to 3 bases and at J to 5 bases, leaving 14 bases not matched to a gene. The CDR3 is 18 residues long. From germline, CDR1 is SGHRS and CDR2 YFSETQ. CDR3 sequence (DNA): TGCGCCAGCAGCTCAACTAGCGGGGGGGCCGGGATAGGAGACGAGCAGTACTTC. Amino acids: CASSSTSGGAGIGDEQYF.

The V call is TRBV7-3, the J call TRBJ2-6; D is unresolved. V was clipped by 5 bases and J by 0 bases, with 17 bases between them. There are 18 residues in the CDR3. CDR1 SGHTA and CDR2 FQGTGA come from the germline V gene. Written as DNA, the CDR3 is TGTGCCAGCAGCCCGCGAGACGGCGGTGGCTCTGGGGCCAACGTCCTGACTTTC. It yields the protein CASSPRDGGGSGANVLTF.

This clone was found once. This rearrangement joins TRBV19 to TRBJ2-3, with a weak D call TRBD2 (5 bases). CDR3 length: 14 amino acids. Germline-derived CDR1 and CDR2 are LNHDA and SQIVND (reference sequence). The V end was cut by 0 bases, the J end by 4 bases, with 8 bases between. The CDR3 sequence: CASSIDAGPDTQYF. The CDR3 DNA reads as TGTGCCAGTAGTATAGACGCGGGCCCAGATACGCAGTATTTT. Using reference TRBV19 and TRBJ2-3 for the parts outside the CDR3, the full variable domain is DGGITQSPKYLFRKEGQNVTLSCEQNLNHDAMYWYRQDPGQGLRLIYYSQIVNDFQKGDIAEGYSVSREKKESFPLTVTSAQKNPTAFYLCASSIDAGPDTQYFGPGTRLTVL.

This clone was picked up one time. The CDR3 DNA is TGTGCCTGGAGTAGGGGCCTGAACACTGAAGCTTTCTTT. Protein product: CAWSRGLNTEAFF. The chain combines TRBV30 with TRBJ1-1, with D tentatively TRBD1 (5 bases). The germline CDR1 and CDR2 sequences are GTSNPN and SVGIG (reference sequence). This CDR3 comprises 13 residues. V was pared by 2 bases and J by 0 bases, with 7 bases between.

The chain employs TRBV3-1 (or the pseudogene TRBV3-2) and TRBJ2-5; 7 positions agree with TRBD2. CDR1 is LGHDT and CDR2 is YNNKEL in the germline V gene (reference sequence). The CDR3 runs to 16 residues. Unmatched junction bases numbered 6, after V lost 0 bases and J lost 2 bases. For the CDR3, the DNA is TGTGCCAGCAGCCAAGATTCGGGAGGACCTCAAGAGACCCAGTACTTC. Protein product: CASSQDSGGPQETQYF.

CDR3 in amino acids: CASSRQGAASPLHF. CDR3 DNA sequence: TGTGCCAGCAGTAGACAGGGCGCGGCTTCACCCCTCCACTTT. V is TRBV6-5 and J is TRBJ1-6, with TRBD1 matching over 7 bases. Germline V gene lookup returns CDR1 MNHEY and CDR2 SVGAGI. The J segment lost 9 bases and the V segment lost 5 bases, leaving 7 bases of the junction unmatched. This CDR3 has 14 residues.

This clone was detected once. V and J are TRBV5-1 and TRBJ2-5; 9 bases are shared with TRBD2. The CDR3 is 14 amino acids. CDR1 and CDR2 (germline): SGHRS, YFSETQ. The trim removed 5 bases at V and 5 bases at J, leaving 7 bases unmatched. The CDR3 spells CASRVAGERETQYF. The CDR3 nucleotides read TGCGCCAGCAGAGTAGCGGGGGAAAGGGAGACCCAGTACTTC. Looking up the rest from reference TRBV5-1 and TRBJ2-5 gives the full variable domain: KAGVTQTPRYLIKTRGQQVTLSCSPISGHRSVSWYQQTPGQGLQFLFEYFSETQRNKGNFPGRFSGRQFSNSRSEMNVSTLELGDSALYLCASRVAGERETQYFGPGTRLLVL.

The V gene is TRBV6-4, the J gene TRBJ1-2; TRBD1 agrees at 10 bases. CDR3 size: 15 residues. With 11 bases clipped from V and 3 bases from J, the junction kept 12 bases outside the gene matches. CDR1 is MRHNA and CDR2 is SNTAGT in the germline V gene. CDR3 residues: CAFHRGTGADYGYTF. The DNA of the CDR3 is TGTGCCTTCCATCGGGGGACAGGGGCAGACTATGGCTACACCTTC.

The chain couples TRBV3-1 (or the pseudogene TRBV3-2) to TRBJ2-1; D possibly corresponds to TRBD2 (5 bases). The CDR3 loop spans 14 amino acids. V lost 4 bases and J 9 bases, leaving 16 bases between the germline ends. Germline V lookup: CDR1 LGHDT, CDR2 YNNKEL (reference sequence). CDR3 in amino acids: CASSPRRVRTEQFF. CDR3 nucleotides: TGTGCCAGCAGCCCCCGGCGGGTGCGGACTGAGCAGTTCTTC.

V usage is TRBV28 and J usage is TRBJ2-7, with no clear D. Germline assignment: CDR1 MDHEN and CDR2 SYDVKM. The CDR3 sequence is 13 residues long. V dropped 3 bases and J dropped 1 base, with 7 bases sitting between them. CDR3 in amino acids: CASSFTNSYEQYF. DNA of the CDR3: TGTGCCAGCAGTTTTACAAATTCCTACGAGCAGTACTTC.

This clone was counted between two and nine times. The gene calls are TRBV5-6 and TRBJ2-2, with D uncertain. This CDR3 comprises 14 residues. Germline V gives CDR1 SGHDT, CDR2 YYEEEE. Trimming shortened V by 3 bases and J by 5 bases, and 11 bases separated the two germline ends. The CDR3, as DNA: TGTGCCAGCAGCTCCAGACTCTTGACCGGGGAGCTGTTTTTT. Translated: CASSSRLLTGELFF.

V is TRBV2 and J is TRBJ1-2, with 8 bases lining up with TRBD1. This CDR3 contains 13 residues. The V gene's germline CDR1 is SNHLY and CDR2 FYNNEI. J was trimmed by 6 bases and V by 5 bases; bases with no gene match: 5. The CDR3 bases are TGTGCCAGCAGTCAGACAGGGGACAATGGCTACACCTTC. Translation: CASSQTGDNGYTF. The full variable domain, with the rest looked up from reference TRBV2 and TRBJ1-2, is EPEVTQTPSHQVTQMGQEVILRCVPISNHLYFYWYRQILGQKVEFLVSFYNNEISEKSEIFDDQFSVERPDGSNFTLKIRSTKLEDSAMYFCASSQTGDNGYTFGSGTRLTVV.

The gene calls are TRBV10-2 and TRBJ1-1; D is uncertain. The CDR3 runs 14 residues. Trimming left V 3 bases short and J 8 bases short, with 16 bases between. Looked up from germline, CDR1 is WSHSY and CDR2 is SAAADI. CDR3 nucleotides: TGCGCCAGCAGTGATTCCGGGTTTTTACGCGAAGCTTTCTTT. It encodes CASSDSGFLREAFF.

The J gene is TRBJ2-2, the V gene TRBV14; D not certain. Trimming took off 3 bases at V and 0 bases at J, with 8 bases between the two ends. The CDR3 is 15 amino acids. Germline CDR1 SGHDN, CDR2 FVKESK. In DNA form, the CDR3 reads TGTGCCAGCAGCCACTATGTTTCGAACACCGGGGAGCTGTTTTTT. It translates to CASSHYVSNTGELFF. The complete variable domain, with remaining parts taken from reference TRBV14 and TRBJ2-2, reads EAGVTQFPSHSVIEKGQTVTLRCDPISGHDNLYWYRRVMGKEIKFLLHFVKESKQDESGMPNNRFLAERTGGTYSTLKVQPAELEDSGVYFCASSHYVSNTGELFFGEGSRLTVL.

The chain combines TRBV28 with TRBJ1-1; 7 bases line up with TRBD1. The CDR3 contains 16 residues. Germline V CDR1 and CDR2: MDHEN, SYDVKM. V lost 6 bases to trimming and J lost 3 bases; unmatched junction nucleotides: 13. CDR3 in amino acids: CASSSSLRGPHTEAFF. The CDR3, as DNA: TGTGCCAGCAGCTCCTCTTTGAGGGGGCCCCACACTGAAGCTTTCTTT.

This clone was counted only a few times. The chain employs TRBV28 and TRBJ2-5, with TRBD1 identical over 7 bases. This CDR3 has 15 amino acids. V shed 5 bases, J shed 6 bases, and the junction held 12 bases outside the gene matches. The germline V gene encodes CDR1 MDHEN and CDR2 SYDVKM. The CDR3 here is CASSPITTGFKTQYF. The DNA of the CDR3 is TGTGCCAGCAGTCCGATAACGACAGGGTTCAAGACCCAGTACTTC.

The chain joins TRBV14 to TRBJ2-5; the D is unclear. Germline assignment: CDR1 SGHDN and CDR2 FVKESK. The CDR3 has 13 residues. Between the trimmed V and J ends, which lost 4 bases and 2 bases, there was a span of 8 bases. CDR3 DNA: TGTGCCAGCAGCCTGGAATTACAAGAGACCCAGTACTTC. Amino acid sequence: CASSLELQETQYF.

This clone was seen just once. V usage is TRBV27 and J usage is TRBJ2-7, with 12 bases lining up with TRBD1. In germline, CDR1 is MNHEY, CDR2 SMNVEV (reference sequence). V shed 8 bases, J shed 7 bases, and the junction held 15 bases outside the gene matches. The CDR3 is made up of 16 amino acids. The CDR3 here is CASRNRMGQGAEEQYF. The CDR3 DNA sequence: TGTGCCAGCCGTAACAGAATGGGACAGGGGGCTGAAGAGCAGTACTTC.

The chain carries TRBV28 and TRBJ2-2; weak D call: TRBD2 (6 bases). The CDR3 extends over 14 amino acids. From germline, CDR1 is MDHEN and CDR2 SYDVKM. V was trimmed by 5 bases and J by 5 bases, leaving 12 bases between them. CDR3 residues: CASSRGFSTGELFF. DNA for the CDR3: TGTGCCAGCAGTCGGGGGTTCTCGACCGGGGAGCTGTTTTTT.